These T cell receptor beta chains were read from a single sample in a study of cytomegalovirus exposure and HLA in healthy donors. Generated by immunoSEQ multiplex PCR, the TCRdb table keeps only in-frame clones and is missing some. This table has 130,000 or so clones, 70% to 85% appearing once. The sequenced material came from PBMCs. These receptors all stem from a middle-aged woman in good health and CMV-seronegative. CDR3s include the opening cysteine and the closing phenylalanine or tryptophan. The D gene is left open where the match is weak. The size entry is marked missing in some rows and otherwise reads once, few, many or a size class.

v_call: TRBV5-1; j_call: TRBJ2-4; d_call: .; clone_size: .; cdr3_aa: CASSLEQFKNIQYF; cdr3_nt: TGCGCCAGCAGCTTAGAACAGTTCAAAAACATTCAGTACTTC
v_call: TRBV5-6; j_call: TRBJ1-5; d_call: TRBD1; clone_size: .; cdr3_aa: CASSLGGTGPRGPQHF; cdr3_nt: TGTGCCAGCAGCTTGGGGGGGACAGGTCCAAGGGGGCCCCAGCATTTT
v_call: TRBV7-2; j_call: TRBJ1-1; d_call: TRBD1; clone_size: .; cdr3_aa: CASSFPGQMAEAFF; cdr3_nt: TGTGCCAGCAGCTTCCCGGGACAGATGGCTGAAGCTTTCTTT
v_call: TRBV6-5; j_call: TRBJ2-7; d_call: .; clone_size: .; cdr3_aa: CASSSLASEQYF; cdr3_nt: TGTGCCAGCAGTTCCCTAGCTTCCGAGCAGTACTTC
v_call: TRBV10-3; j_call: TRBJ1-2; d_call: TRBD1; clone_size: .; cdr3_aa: CAISHSGGTGDYGYTF; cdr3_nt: TGTGCCATCAGTCACTCAGGGGGGACAGGGGATTATGGCTACACCTTC
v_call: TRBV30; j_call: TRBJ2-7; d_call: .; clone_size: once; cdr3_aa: CAWNRDETYEQYF; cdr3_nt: TGTGCCTGGAACAGGGACGAGACCTACGAGCAGTACTTC
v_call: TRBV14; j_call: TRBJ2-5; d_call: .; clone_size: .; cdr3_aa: CASSQVGFRGTQYF; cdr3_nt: TGTGCCAGCAGCCAAGTAGGTTTTCGGGGGACCCAGTACTTC
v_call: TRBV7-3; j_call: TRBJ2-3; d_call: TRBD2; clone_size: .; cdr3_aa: CASSPFRAGGGDTQYF; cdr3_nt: TGTGCCAGCAGCCCCTTTAGAGCGGGAGGAGGGGATACGCAGTATTTT
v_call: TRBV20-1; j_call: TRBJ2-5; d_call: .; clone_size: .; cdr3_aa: CSARYRETQYF; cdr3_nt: TGCAGTGCTAGATACCGGGAGACCCAGTACTTC
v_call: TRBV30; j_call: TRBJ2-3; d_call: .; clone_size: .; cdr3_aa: CAWRRGGDTQYF; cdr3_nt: TGTGCCTGGAGGAGGGGGGGGGATACGCAGTATTTT
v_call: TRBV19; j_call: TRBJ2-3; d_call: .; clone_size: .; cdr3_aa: CASSVTAGISTDTQYF; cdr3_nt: TGTGCCAGTAGTGTAACGGCGGGAATTAGCACAGATACGCAGTATTTT
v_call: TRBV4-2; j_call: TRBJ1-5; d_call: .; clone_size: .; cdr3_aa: CASSQDLAGYNQPQHF; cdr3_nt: TGTGCCAGCAGCCAAGATCTGGCAGGGTACAATCAGCCCCAGCATTTT
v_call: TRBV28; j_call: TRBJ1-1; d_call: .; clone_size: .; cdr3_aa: CASRGGALGNTEAFF; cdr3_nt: TGTGCCAGCAGGGGGGGGGCATTGGGGAACACTGAAGCTTTCTTT
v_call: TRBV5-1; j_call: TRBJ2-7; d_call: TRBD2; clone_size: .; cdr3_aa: CASRELAGAESDEQYF; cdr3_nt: TGCGCCAGCAGAGAACTAGCGGGAGCTGAGAGTGACGAGCAGTACTTC
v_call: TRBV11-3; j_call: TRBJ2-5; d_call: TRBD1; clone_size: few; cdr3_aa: CASSAGTGAWETQYF; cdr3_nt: TGTGCCAGCAGCGCCGGGACAGGGGCGTGGGAGACCCAGTACTTC
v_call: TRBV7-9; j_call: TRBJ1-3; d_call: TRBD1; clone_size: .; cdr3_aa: CASSLRGQGPSGNTIYF; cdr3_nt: TGTGCCAGCAGCCTAAGAGGACAGGGTCCTTCTGGAAACACCATATATTTT
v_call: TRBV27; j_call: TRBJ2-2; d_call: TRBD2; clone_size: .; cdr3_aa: CASSLGREGLAGELFF; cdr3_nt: TGTGCCAGCTCGTTAGGGCGGGAGGGCCTAGCCGGGGAGCTGTTTTTT
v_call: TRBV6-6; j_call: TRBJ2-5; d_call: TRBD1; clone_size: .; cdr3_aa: CASSLGTGAQETQYF; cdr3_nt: TGTGCCAGCAGTCTTGGGACAGGGGCCCAAGAGACCCAGTACTTC
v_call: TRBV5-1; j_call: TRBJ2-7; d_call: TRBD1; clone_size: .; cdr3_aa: CASSLGTGQEQYF; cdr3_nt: TGCGCCAGCAGCTTGGGGACAGGTCAAGAGCAGTACTTC
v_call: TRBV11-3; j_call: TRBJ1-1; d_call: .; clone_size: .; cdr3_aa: CASSLGGAGEKAFF; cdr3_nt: TGTGCCAGCAGCTTAGGAGGGGCAGGGGAAAAAGCTTTCTTT
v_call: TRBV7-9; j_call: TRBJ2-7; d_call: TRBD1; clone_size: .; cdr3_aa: CASSLIQGSYEQYF; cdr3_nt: TGTGCCAGCAGCTTAATACAGGGGTCGTACGAGCAGTACTTC
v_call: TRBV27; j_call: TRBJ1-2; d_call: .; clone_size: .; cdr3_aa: CASSPLSGGYTF; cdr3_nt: TGTGCCAGCAGTCCGCTCTCGGGTGGCTACACCTTC
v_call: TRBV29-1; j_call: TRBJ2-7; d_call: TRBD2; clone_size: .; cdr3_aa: CSVLSGSSYEQYF; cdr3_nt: TGCAGCGTTTTGAGCGGGAGCTCCTACGAGCAGTACTTC
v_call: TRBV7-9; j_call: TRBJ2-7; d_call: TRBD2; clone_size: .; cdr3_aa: CASSIRTSGRPYEQYF; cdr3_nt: TGTGCCAGCAGCATCCGGACTAGCGGGAGACCCTACGAGCAGTACTTC
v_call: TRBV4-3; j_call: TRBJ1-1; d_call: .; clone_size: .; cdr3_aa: CASSQGENTEAFF; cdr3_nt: TGCGCCAGCAGCCAAGGAGAAAACACTGAAGCTTTCTTT
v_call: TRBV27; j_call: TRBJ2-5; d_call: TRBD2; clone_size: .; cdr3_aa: CASSFLAGDVKTQYF; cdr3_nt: TGTGCCAGCAGTTTTTTAGCGGGAGATGTTAAGACCCAGTACTTC
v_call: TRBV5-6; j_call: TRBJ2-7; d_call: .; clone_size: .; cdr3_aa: CASSLDQNSYEQYF; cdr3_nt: TGTGCCAGCAGCTTGGATCAAAACTCCTACGAGCAGTACTTC
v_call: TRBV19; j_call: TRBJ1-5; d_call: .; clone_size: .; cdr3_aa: CASSIRDTNQPQHF; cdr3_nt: TGTGCCAGTAGTATCAGGGACACAAATCAGCCCCAGCATTTT
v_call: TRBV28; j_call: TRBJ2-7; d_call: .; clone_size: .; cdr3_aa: CASSPRALLEGEQYF; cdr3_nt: TGTGCCAGCAGTCCAAGGGCGTTGCTAGAGGGAGAGCAGTACTTC
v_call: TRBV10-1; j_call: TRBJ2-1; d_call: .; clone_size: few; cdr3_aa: CASSESIDSYNEQFF; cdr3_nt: TGCGCCAGCAGTGAGTCGATCGACAGCTACAATGAGCAGTTCTTC
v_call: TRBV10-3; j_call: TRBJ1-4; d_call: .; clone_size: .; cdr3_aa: CAISEEGWNEKLFF; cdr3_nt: TGTGCCATCAGTGAGGAGGGCTGGAATGAAAAACTGTTTTTT
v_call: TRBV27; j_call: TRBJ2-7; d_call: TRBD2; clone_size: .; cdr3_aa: CASSLYKGGASGSSYEQYF; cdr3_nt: TGTGCCAGCAGTTTATATAAGGGCGGGGCTAGCGGGAGTAGCTACGAGCAGTACTTC
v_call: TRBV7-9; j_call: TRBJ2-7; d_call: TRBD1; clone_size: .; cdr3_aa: CASSSRQGPGEQYF; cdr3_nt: TGTGCCAGCAGCTCCCGACAGGGTCCAGGCGAGCAGTACTTC
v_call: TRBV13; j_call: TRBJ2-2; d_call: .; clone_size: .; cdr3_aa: CASSPLGVTLTNTGELFF; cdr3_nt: TGTGCCAGCAGCCCCTTAGGGGTAACCCTAACTAACACCGGGGAGCTGTTTTTT
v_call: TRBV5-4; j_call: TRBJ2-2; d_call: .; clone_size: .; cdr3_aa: CASSSPRTGELFF; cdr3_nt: TGTGCCAGCAGCTCTCCGAGGACCGGGGAGCTGTTTTTT
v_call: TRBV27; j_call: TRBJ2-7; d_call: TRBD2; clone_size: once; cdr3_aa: CASKGGSGRYEQYF; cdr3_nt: TGTGCCAGCAAGGGCGGGAGTGGGCGCTACGAGCAGTACTTC
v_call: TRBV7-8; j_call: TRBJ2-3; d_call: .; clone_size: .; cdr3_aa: CASSLSGQGTDTQYF; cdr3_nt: TGTGCCAGCAGCTTAAGTGGCCAGGGTACAGATACGCAGTATTTT
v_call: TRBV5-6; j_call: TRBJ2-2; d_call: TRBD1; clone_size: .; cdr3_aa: CASSPRDRDTGELFF; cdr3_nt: TGTGCCAGCAGCCCGCGGGACAGGGACACCGGGGAGCTGTTTTTT
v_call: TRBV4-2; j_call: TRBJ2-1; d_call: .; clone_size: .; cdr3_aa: CASSRRSYEQFF; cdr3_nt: TGTGCCAGCAGCCGGAGAAGTTATGAGCAGTTCTTC
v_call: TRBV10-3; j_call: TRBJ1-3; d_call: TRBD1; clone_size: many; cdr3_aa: CAISPEIDRAGNTIYF; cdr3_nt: TGTGCCATCAGCCCTGAGATTGACAGGGCTGGAAACACCATATATTTT
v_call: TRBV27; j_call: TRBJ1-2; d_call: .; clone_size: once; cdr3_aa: CASSFYPLTNYGYTF; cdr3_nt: TGTGCCAGCAGTTTCTACCCCTTAACTAACTATGGCTACACCTTC
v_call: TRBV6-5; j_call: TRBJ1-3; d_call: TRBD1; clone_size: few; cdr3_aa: CASSGLGTAGNTIYF; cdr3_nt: TGTGCCAGCAGTGGACTCGGGACAGCTGGAAACACCATATATTTT
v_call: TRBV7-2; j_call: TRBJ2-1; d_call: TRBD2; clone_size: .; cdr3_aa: CASSRGASGSVEQFF; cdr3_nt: TGTGCCAGCAGCCGAGGGGCTAGCGGGAGTGTTGAGCAGTTCTTC
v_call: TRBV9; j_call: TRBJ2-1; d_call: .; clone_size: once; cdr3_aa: CASSVGGKSYNEQFF; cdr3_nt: TGTGCCAGCAGCGTAGGCGGAAAGTCCTACAATGAGCAGTTCTTC
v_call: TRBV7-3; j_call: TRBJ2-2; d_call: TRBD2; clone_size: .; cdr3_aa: CASSLLGIGAGVNTGELFF; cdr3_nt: TGTGCCAGCAGCTTACTAGGCATCGGAGCGGGAGTTAACACCGGGGAGCTGTTTTTT
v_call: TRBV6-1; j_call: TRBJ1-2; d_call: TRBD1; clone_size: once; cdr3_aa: CASSVRTGYVNYGYTF; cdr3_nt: TGTGCCAGCAGTGTCCGGACAGGCTACGTTAACTATGGCTACACCTTC
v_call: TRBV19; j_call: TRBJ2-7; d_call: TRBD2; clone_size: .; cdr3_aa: CASSPGTSGSWEQYF; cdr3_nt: TGTGCCAGTAGTCCGGGGACTAGCGGGAGTTGGGAGCAGTACTTC
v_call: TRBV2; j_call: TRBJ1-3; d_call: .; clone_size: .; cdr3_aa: CASKSSSGNTIYF; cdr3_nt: TGTGCCAGCAAATCTAGCTCTGGAAACACCATATATTTT
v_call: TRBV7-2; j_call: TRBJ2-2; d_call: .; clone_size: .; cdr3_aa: CATDRFANTGELFF; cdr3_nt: TGTGCCACCGACAGGTTCGCGAACACCGGGGAGCTGTTTTTT
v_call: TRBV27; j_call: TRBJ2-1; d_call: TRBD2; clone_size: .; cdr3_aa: CASSRRGRGNEQFF; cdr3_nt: TGTGCCAGCAGTCGGCGGGGGAGAGGCAATGAGCAGTTCTTC
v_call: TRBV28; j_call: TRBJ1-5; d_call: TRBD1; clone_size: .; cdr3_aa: CASSQGQFLSVQPQHF; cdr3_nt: TGTGCCAGCAGCCAGGGACAGTTCTTATCGGTTCAGCCCCAGCATTTT
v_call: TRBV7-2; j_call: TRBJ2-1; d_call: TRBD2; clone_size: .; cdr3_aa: CASSLRLAATYNEQFF; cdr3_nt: TGTGCCAGCAGCTTGAGGCTAGCGGCTACTTACAATGAGCAGTTCTTC
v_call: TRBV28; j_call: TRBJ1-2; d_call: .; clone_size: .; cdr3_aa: CASSPEPGSGYYGYTF; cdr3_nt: TGTGCCAGCAGTCCTGAACCAGGGTCCGGTTACTATGGCTACACCTTC
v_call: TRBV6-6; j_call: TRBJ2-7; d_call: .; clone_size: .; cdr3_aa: CASRPQAYEQYF; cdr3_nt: TGTGCCAGCAGGCCTCAGGCTTACGAGCAGTACTTC
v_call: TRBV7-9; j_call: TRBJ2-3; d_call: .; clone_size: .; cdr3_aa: CASSPEWPPSADTQYF; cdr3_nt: TGTGCCAGCAGCCCTGAGTGGCCCCCCAGCGCAGATACGCAGTATTTT
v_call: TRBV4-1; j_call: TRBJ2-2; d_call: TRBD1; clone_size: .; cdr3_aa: CASGLRTGGITGELFF; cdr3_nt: TGCGCCAGCGGCCTAAGGACAGGGGGCATCACCGGGGAGCTGTTTTTT